The next 5 T cell receptor beta chains were all read from a single sample in a study of CD4 and CD8 cells across lung adenocarcinoma regions. Via MiXCR, TCRdb re-called the PCR reads, giving one row per CDR3 protein. The sample yields some 3,500 distinct CDR3 sequences, roughly two thirds seen once. Input material: CD8+ T cells from the margin of a lung tumor. These TCRs come from a female donor with lung adenocarcinoma. The CD4 and CD8 labels of this study may be unreliable.

J is TRBJ2-3 and V is TRBV27, with D possibly matching TRBD1 (5 bases). Trimming took off 2 bases at V and 1 base at J, with 10 bases between the two ends. The CDR3 length is 15 residues. CDR1 is MNHEY, CDR2 SMNVEV, per germline (reference sequence). The CDR3 reads CASSLVGAGTDTQYF. Here the CDR3 DNA reads TGTGCCAGCAGTTTAGTAGGGGCGGGCACAGATACGCAGTATTTT.

The V and J genes are TRBV6-1 and TRBJ2-1, with 13 bases matching TRBD2. The J call may be in error: the DNA end matches TRBJ2-5 better. Per germline, CDR1 MNHNS and CDR2 SASEGT. This CDR3 region has 15 residues. This chain's CDR3 is CARLLAGGPGETQYF. CDR3 bases: TGTGCCAGACTACTAGCGGGAGGGCCAGGAGAGACCCAGTACTTC.

The gene calls are TRBV6-1 and TRBJ2-5, with 13 nucleotides matching TRBD2. Judging by the DNA end, TRBJ2-7 fits better; the J call may be wrong. Germline V CDR1 and CDR2: MNHNS, SASEGT. The CDR3 extends over 17 amino acids. This CDR3 is CASSAGTSGRDSYEQYF. The CDR3 coding sequence is TGTGCCAGCAGTGCGGGAACTAGCGGGAGGGATTCCTACGAGCAGTACTTC.

V gene TRBV10-2 combines with J gene TRBJ2-5; a possible D gene is TRBD2 (6 bases). Germline values: CDR1 WSHSY, CDR2 SAAADI. Trimming took off 8 bases at V and 5 bases at J, with 12 bases between the two ends. There are 12 residues in the CDR3. CDR3 DNA sequence: TGCGCCAGCTCAACACGGGGGGAGACCCAGTACTTC. Encoded protein: CASSTRGETQYF.

V is TRBV11-2 and J is TRBJ2-7, with 9 positions matching TRBD2. The ends lost 3 bases at V and 6 bases at J; junction bases unmatched: 9. The germline gives CDR1 SGHAT, CDR2 FQNNGV. The CDR3 loop spans 15 amino acids. The CDR3 is CASSFSSGSGGEQYF. CDR3 nucleotides: TGTGCCAGCAGCTTCAGTAGCGGGAGTGGGGGCGAGCAGTACTTC.